These 10 T cell receptor beta chains share one sample of origin, sequenced in a study of radiation and T cells in renal cell carcinoma. Clones were sequenced by immunoSEQ multiplex PCR, and TCRdb holds only the in-frame ones, with some missing. Of around 160,000 clones in the sample, 88% were seen once. As for time point: baseline pretreatment blood. The sample's treatment: 15 Gy SBRT to primary tumor, nephrectomy 4 weeks later. The starting material was blood, obtained from a patient whose treatment included radiotherapy and nephrectomy. The receptors shown here come from a woman between 70 and 85 years old with renal cell carcinoma.

A few counts support this clone. The CDR3 bases are TGTGCCAGCACTTTTACAGGCAATGAGCAGTTCTTC. Translated: CASTFTGNEQFF. The chain links TRBV6-6 to TRBJ2-1, with D tentatively TRBD1 (5 bases). This CDR3 has 12 residues. Germline V gene data show CDR1 as MNHNY and CDR2 as SVGAGI (reference sequence). Trimming took off 7 bases at V and 6 bases at J, with 10 bases between the two ends.

Details on this clone: The identical CDR3 is also encoded by other nucleotide sequences in the sample. The gene calls are TRBV5-1 and TRBJ2-5; TRBD1 matches at 7 bases. The CDR3 extends over 14 amino acids. With V trimmed by 4 bases and J by 1 base, 4 bases remained unmatched. CDR1 SGHRS and CDR2 YFSETQ come from the germline V gene. DNA of the CDR3: TGCGCCAGCAGCCTAGGGACAGTCCAAGAGACCCAGTACTTC. This codes for CASSLGTVQETQYF.

CDR3 in amino acids: CAWSRRPYGYTF. The CDR3 DNA sequence: TGTGCCTGGAGCCGAAGACCATATGGCTACACCTTC. The rearrangement uses TRBV30 and TRBJ1-2; D ambiguous. The V end was cut by 3 bases, the J end by 5 bases, with 10 bases between. In germline, CDR1 is GTSNPN, CDR2 SVGIG (reference sequence). The CDR3 runs 12 residues.

This chain connects TRBV27 to TRBJ2-2; D is unclear. The V end lost 3 bases, the J end lost 0 bases, and 8 bases lay between the germline ends. This CDR3 region has 15 residues. Germline V lookup: CDR1 MNHEY, CDR2 SMNVEV (reference sequence). The CDR3 region has the DNA TGTGCCAGCAGTTTCGGCAGATCGAACACCGGGGAGCTGTTTTTT. This translates into CASSFGRSNTGELFF.

The J gene is TRBJ1-6, the V gene TRBV6-1; D is undetermined. Trimming took 7 bases from V and 3 from J, leaving 10 bases between them. Germline values: CDR1 MNHNS, CDR2 SASEGT. CDR3 length: 14 residues. DNA for the CDR3: TGTGCCAGCACGGAGCGGAGCTATAATTCACCCCTCCACTTT. Amino acids: CASTERSYNSPLHF.

The J gene is TRBJ2-3, the V gene TRBV7-9; 11 bases match TRBD2. Trimming cost V 6 bases and J 3 bases; bases outside gene matches: 5. The CDR3 runs to 15 residues. CDR1 and CDR2 from the germline V gene are SEHNR and FQNEAQ (reference sequence). As DNA, the CDR3 is TGTGCCAGCAGGATAGCGGGGGGGCGAACAGATACGCAGTATTTT. It is translated as CASRIAGGRTDTQYF.

The chain recombines TRBV6-6 with TRBJ2-7; D may be TRBD1 (6 bases). CDR1 is MNHNY and CDR2 is SVGAGI in the germline V gene (reference sequence). The CDR3 consists of 13 residues. Trimming pared 4 bases from V and 7 bases from J, leaving 14 bases between. The CDR3 sequence is CASSSQGTREQYF. CDR3 DNA sequence: TGTGCCAGCAGTTCGCAGGGGACCCGGGAGCAGTACTTC.

This rearrangement joins TRBV5-5 to TRBJ1-3; 11 bases are shared with TRBD1. The CDR3 extends over 19 amino acids. J gave up 3 bases and V 0 bases, and 11 bases lay outside the gene matches. Germline-derived CDR1 and CDR2 are SGHKS and YYEKEE (reference sequence). CDR3 nucleotides: TGTGCCAGCAGCTTGGCTGTTAGCGGACAGGGGGCGCGTGGAAACACCATATATTTT. Translated, it gives CASSLAVSGQGARGNTIYF.

The rearrangement links TRBV30 to TRBJ1-5; TRBD1 might be the D (5 bases). The V gene's germline CDR1 is GTSNPN and CDR2 SVGIG (reference sequence). V lost 2 bases to trimming and J lost 4 bases, with 21 bases between them. CDR3 length: 17 residues. In nucleotides, the CDR3 is TGTGCCTGGAGTTCTTATTCCACGGGACTGAGAAATCAGCCCCAGCATTTT. Amino acid sequence: CAWSSYSTGLRNQPQHF.

CDR3 region: CASSMVIRELFF. The CDR3 DNA sequence: TGTGCCAGTAGTATGGTGATCCGGGAGCTGTTTTTT. This sequence joins TRBV19 and TRBJ2-2; D call uncertain. This CDR3 has 12 amino acids. In germline, CDR1 is LNHDA, CDR2 SQIVND (reference sequence). Trimming cost V 3 bases and J 9 bases, with 8 bases left between them.